Described below is a single TCR beta chain sequence and its context. This CDR3 comprises 14 residues. CDR1 is SEHNR and CDR2 is FQNEAQ in the germline V gene (reference sequence). V was clipped by 5 bases and J by 0 bases, with 8 bases between them. Study processing details: Amplifying reference gene primers gave estimates of nucleated cell counts. Method: immunoSEQ multiplex PCR; TCRdb's copy keeps in-frame clones and lacks some. V and J calls plus clone size are reproduced from that table; the DNA served to infer D and trimming. The repertoire includes roughly 280,000 clones, 88% of them detected once, and over 9% sits in the top ten. These data originate in a study of blood T cell repertoires in COVID-19. Overall study: The study drew acute and convalescent COVID-19 samples from the United States, Italy and Spain.

Material for sequencing was peripheral blood. The V and J genes are TRBV7-9 and TRBJ2-1, with D hard to call. The receptor's source is a woman aged 25 to 39 with COVID-19, enrolled during active disease. The CDR3 DNA is TGTGCCAGCAGCCGCGGCAACTCCTACAATGAGCAGTTCTTC. This translates into CASSRGNSYNEQFF.